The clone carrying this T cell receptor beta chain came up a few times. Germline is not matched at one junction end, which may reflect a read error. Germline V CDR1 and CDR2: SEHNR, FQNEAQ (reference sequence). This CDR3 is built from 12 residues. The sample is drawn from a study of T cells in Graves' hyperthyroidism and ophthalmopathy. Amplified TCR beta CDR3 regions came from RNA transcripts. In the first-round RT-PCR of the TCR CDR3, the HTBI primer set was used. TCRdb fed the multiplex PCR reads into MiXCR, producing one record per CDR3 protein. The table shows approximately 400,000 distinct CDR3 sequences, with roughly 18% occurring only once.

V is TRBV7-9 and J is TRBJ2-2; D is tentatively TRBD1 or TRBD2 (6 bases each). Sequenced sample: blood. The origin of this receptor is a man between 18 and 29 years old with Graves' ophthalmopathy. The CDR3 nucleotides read TGTGCCAGCAGCTTAGAGGAGGGGGAACTGTTTTTT. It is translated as CASSLEEGELFF.